A selection of T cell receptor beta chains follows, all from one sample in a study of CD8 T cells in Susac syndrome. MiXCR was run by TCRdb on the immunoSEQ multiplex PCR reads, yielding one entry per CDR3 protein. The data show over 150,000 distinct CDR3 sequences, with 90% to 95% seen just once and just under 0.095% held by the top ten. The material sequenced was CD4+ T cells from PBMCs. The receptors originated from a human donor with multiple sclerosis. CDR3s include the opening cysteine and the closing phenylalanine or tryptophan. D genes are given only for firm matches. The listing skips clone size in some rows; elsewhere it reads once, few, many or a size class.

v_gene: TRBV18
d_gene: NA
abundance: once
j_gene: TRBJ1-2
CDR3nt: TGTGCCAGCTCACCACCGGTGGTCGGCTACACCTTC
CDR3aa: CASSPPVVGYTF

v_gene: TRBV6-5
d_gene: NA
abundance: few
j_gene: TRBJ1-1
CDR3nt: TGTGCCAGCAGTTACTGGACAGACACTGAAGCTTTCTTT
CDR3aa: CASSYWTDTEAFF

v_gene: TRBV20-1
d_gene: TRBD1
abundance: NA
j_gene: TRBJ2-7
CDR3nt: TGCAGTGCTAGTTCCCCGGACAGGACCGAGCAGTACTTC
CDR3aa: CSASSPDRTEQYF

v_gene: TRBV20-1
d_gene: NA
abundance: once
j_gene: TRBJ1-5
CDR3nt: TGCAGTGCTAGAGAACAGGAGAATCAGCCCCAGCATTTT
CDR3aa: CSAREQENQPQHF

v_gene: TRBV28
d_gene: NA
abundance: few
j_gene: TRBJ1-2
CDR3nt: TGTGCCAGCAGCCGGGCCTTCTATGGCTACACCTTC
CDR3aa: CASSRAFYGYTF

v_gene: TRBV12-3/TRBV12-4
d_gene: NA
abundance: NA
j_gene: TRBJ1-4
CDR3nt: TGTGCCAGCAGTCTACAGGGCGGAGGTGAAAAACTGTTTTTT
CDR3aa: CASSLQGGGEKLFF

v_gene: TRBV20-1
d_gene: TRBD2
abundance: NA
j_gene: TRBJ2-7
CDR3nt: TGCAGTGCGGGGACTAGCGGGATCTACGAGCAGTACTTC
CDR3aa: CSAGTSGIYEQYF

v_gene: TRBV12-3/TRBV12-4
d_gene: TRBD1
abundance: NA
j_gene: TRBJ2-3
CDR3nt: TGTGCCAGCAGTTACGGACAGGATCACACAGATACGCAGTATTTT
CDR3aa: CASSYGQDHTDTQYF

v_gene: TRBV9
d_gene: NA
abundance: NA
j_gene: TRBJ1-2
CDR3nt: TGTGCCAGCAGCGTAGACCTAGACCGCTCTCCTACCTTC
CDR3aa: CASSVDLDRSPTF

v_gene: TRBV9
d_gene: NA
abundance: NA
j_gene: TRBJ2-1
CDR3nt: TGTGCCAGCAGCGTATCTCACAGTTACAATGAGCAGTTCTTC
CDR3aa: CASSVSHSYNEQFF